A selection of T cell receptor beta chains follows, all from one sample in a study of CD8 T cells in Susac syndrome. TCRdb itself ran the immunoSEQ multiplex PCR reads through MiXCR, one entry per CDR3 protein. Of around 190,000 distinct CDR3 sequences in the sample, roughly 92% were seen once. Input material: CD4+ T cells from PBMCs. All receptors derive from a human donor with Susac syndrome. Both conserved end residues are part of each CDR3. The D gene is left open where the match is weak. The size of a clone is reported for some rows only, either as once, few or many, or as a class for expanded clones.

>.|TRBJ2-3|.|TRBV20-1
TGCAGTGCCTCCTTAGGGGGGGCCCACGGACAGCAAGATACGCAGTATTTT
CSASLGGAHGQQDTQYF
>TRBD1|TRBJ1-2|.|TRBV6-5
TGTGCCACCGGACAGGGCTATGGCTACACCTTC
CATGQGYGYTF
>TRBD2|TRBJ2-7|.|TRBV7-3
TGTGCCAGCAGTCCCCTGAATAGCGGGGGTTCCTACGAGCAGTACTTC
CASSPLNSGGSYEQYF
>.|TRBJ1-2|.|TRBV5-4
TGTGCCAGCAGCTTGGGGCAACGGTACGATGGCTACACCTTC
CASSLGQRYDGYTF
>.|TRBJ2-5|.|TRBV6-5
TGTGCCAGCAGAAGCGACGGACAAGAGACCCAGTACTTC
CASRSDGQETQYF
>.|TRBJ2-1|.|TRBV20-1
TGCAGTGCTCCATCAGATTACAATGAGCAGTTCTTC
CSAPSDYNEQFF
>TRBD1|TRBJ1-2|.|TRBV2
TGTGCCAGCAGTGGGACAGGGGGCGCAGGCTATGGCTACACCTTC
CASSGTGGAGYGYTF
>TRBD1|TRBJ1-6|.|TRBV18
TGTGCCAGCTCACCTCCGGGACAGGGGAATTCACCCCTCCACTTT
CASSPPGQGNSPLHF
>TRBD1|TRBJ2-7|once|TRBV14
TGTGCCAGCAGCCATCCCGACAGGGGTAATTCCTACGAGCAGTACTTC
CASSHPDRGNSYEQYF
>.|TRBJ2-2|.|TRBV29-1
TGCAGCACTTTAACAGGGACGAACACCGGGGAGCTGTTTTTT
CSTLTGTNTGELFF
>.|TRBJ2-3|.|TRBV15
TGTGCCACCAGCAGAGCGGGAAAGAGCACAGATACGCAGTATTTT
CATSRAGKSTDTQYF
>TRBD2|TRBJ2-7|.|TRBV12-3/TRBV12-4
TGTGCCAGCAGTTTTTCTAGCGGGGGGGCCAAGCAGTACTTC
CASSFSSGGAKQYF
>.|TRBJ2-3|.|TRBV7-9
TGTGCCAGCAGCTTAGTTATTGCAGATACGCAGTATTTT
CASSLVIADTQYF
>.|TRBJ1-4|.|TRBV24-1
TGTGCCACCCGGAGGCGGGCGAATGAAAAACTGTTTTTT
CATRRRANEKLFF
>TRBD1|TRBJ1-4|.|TRBV5-1
TGCGCCAGCAGCCCGGACAGGGGGCGAACTAATGAAAAACTGTTTTTT
CASSPDRGRTNEKLFF
>.|TRBJ1-5|once|TRBV29-1
TGCAGCGTTGCGGGTAGCAATCAGCCCCAGCATTTT
CSVAGSNQPQHF
>.|TRBJ1-6|.|TRBV12-3/TRBV12-4
TGTGCCAGCAGTTTAGAGGCGAACTATAATTCACCCCTCCACTTT
CASSLEANYNSPLHF
>TRBD2|TRBJ2-7|.|TRBV20-1
TGCAGTGCTAGCCGGGGACTAGCCGCCGAGCAGTACTTC
CSASRGLAAEQYF
>.|TRBJ2-5|.|TRBV4-3
TGCGCCAGCAGCCAAGCCCCCCACAGTGGGACCCAGTACTTC
CASSQAPHSGTQYF
>.|TRBJ1-2|.|TRBV20-1
TGCAGTGCTAGAGATTCCCGGGAAAGTGGCTACACCTTC
CSARDSRESGYTF
>TRBD1|TRBJ1-5|.|TRBV5-1
TGCGCCAGCAGCTCGGGACAGGACAGCAATCAGCCCCAGCATTTT
CASSSGQDSNQPQHF
>.|TRBJ2-1|once|TRBV12-3/TRBV12-4
TGTGCCAGCAGGAGAGGGTCCTTTTACAATGAGCAGTTCTTC
CASRRGSFYNEQFF
>.|TRBJ2-2|.|TRBV5-1
TGCGCCAGCAGCTTGAACGGCCAGGAGAACACCGGGGAGCTGTTTTTT
CASSLNGQENTGELFF
>.|TRBJ1-2|.|TRBV10-3
TGTGCCATCAGCCCCGGAGGGTTCAACTATGGCTACACCTTC
CAISPGGFNYGYTF
>.|TRBJ1-1|.|TRBV29-1
TGCAGCGTTGATGCGGTGAACACTGAAGCTTTCTTT
CSVDAVNTEAFF
>.|TRBJ1-3|.|TRBV5-1
TGCGCCAGCAGCTTGGGAGATGCCTCTGGAAACACCATATATTTT
CASSLGDASGNTIYF